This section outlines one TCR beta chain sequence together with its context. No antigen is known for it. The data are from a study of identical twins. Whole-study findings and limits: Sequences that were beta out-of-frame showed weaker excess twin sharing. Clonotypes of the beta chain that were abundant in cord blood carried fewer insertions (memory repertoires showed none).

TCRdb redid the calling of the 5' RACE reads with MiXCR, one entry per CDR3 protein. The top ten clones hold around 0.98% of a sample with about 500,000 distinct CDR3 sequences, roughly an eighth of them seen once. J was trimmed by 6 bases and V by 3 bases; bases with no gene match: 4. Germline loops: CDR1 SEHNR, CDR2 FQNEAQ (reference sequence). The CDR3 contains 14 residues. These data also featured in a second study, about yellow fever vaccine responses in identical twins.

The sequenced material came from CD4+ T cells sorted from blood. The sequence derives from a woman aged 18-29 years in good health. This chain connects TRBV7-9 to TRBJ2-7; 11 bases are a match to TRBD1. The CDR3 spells CASSLSGQGGEQYF. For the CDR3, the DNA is TGTGCCAGCAGCTTGTCGGGACAGGGGGGCGAGCAGTACTTC.